This T cell receptor beta chain is drawn from a study of glioma-infiltrating T cells after dendritic cell vaccination. Background on the study: Patients had newly diagnosed or recurrent glioblastoma and received dendritic cell vaccines. The study's findings and limits: Complete blood and tumor specimen sets were limited to few patients.

The immunoSEQ assay amplified TCRB CDR3 from up to 2 ug DNA. The PCR used 60 V beta and 13 J beta primers. Using immunoSEQ multiplex PCR, the repertoire was profiled, and TCRdb retains in-frame clones only, with some absent. The sample has about 92,000 clones; 80% to 90% are singletons. Comments on this clone: No antigen is known for it.

From germline, CDR1 is LNHDA and CDR2 SQIVND (reference sequence). V was clipped by 5 bases and J by 2 bases; unmatched bases: 7. The CDR3 has 15 residues. The genes are TRBV19 and TRBJ2-7, with 9 bases that match TRBD2. The source was blood, collected before dendritic cell vaccination. The origin of this receptor is a human donor with glioblastoma. CDR3 DNA sequence: TGTGCCAGTAGTCCCCGACTAGCGGACACCTACGAGCAGTACTTC. This codes for CASSPRLADTYEQYF.